In this sample, the clone carrying this TCR beta chain turned up many times. The record originates from a study of response to subunit inactivated influenza vaccine. Each CDR3 protein gets one entry after TCRdb re-called the RT-PCR reads with MiXCR. The table records about 570,000 distinct CDR3 sequences, approximately 11% of them present only once. The V gene lost 3 bases and the J gene lost 0 bases, with 15 bases spanning the gap. The length of the CDR3 is 16 residues. Germline values: CDR1 SGDLS, CDR2 YYNGEE. A further study also used this sample, focusing on T cells expressing NK-cell markers. That work adds: Beta-chain TCR cDNA was generated via 5'RACE template switching with UMIs. Just one sequenced donor of eight was HCMV-seronegative, while seven were seropositive. Once again these clonotypes came out on top in the CD3+CD56-NKG2C+ fraction of a few donors.

This material consisted of PBMCs from blood, taken on the day of vaccination. V gene TRBV9 combines with J gene TRBJ1-1; D perhaps matches TRBD1 (6 bases). The clonotype originates from a man over 45 who received an inactivated influenza vaccine. In DNA, the CDR3 is TGTGCCAGCAGCGCCTCTTCAGGGGCCATGAACACTGAAGCTTTCTTT. This sequence encodes CASSASSGAMNTEAFF.